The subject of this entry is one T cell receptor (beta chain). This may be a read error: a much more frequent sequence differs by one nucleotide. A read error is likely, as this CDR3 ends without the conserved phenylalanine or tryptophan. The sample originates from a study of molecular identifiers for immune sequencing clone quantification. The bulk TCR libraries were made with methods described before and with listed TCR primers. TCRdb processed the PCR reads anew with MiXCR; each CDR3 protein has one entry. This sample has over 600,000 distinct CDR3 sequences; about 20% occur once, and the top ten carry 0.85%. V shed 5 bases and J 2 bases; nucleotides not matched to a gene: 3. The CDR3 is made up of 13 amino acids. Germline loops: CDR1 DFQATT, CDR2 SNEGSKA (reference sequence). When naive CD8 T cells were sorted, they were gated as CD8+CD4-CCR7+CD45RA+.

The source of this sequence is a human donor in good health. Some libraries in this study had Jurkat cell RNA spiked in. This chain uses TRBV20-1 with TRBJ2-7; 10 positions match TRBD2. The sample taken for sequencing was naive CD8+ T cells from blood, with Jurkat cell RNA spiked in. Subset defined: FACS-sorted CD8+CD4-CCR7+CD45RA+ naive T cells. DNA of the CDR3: TGCAGTGCTTCTAGCGGGGGCGCCTACGAGCAGTACCTC. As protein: CSASSGGAYEQYL.